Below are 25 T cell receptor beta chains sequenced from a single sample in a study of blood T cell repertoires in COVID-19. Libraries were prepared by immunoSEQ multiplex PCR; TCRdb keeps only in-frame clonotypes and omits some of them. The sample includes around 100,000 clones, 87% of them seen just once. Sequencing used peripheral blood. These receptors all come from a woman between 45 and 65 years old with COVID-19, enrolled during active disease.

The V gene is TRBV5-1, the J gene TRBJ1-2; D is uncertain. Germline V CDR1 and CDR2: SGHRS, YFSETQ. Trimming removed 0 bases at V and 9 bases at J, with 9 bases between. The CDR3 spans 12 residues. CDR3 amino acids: CASSLARERYTF. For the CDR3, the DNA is TGCGCCAGCAGCTTGGCCCGTGAGCGCTACACCTTC. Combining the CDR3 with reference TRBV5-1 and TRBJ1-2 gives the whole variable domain KAGVTQTPRYLIKTRGQQVTLSCSPISGHRSVSWYQQTPGQGLQFLFEYFSETQRNKGNFPGRFSGRQFSNSRSEMNVSTLELGDSALYLCASSLARERYTFGSGTRLTVV.

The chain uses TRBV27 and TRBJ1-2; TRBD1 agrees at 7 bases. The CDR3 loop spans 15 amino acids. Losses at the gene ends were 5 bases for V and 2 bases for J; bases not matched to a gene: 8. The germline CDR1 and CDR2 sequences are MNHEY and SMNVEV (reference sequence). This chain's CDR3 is CASSPLQGRNYGYTF. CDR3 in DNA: TGTGCCAGCAGTCCGCTACAGGGGCGCAACTATGGCTACACCTTC.

CDR3 sequence reads: CASSDRPSEKLFF. The CDR3 DNA follows: TGTGCCAGCAGCGACAGGCCGTCTGAAAAACTGTTTTTT. This chain joins TRBV6-5 and TRBJ1-4; weak D call: TRBD1 (6 bases). The CDR3 is 13 amino acids. Germline loops: CDR1 MNHEY, CDR2 SVGAGI. Trimming shortened V by 6 bases and J by 7 bases, and 12 bases separated the two germline ends.

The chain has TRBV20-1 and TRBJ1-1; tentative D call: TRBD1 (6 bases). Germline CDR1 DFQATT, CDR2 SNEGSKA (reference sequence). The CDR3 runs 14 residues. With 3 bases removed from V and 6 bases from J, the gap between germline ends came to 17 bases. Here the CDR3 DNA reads TGCAGTGCTAGTGGGGCCAGGGGACGCTCTGAAGCTTTCTTT. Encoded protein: CSASGARGRSEAFF.

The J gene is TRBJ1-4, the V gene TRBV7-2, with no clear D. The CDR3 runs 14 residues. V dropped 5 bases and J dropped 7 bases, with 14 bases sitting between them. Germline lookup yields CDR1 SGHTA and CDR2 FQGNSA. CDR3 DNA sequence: TGTGCCAGCAGCCTGCAGGAGGATTCTGAAAAACTGTTTTTT. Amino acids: CASSLQEDSEKLFF.

This CDR3 is CASSNSHNEQFF. CDR3 sequence (DNA): TGTGCCAGCAGCAATAGCCACAATGAGCAGTTCTTC. V usage is TRBV21-1 and J usage is TRBJ2-1; the table calls TRBD2, which could not be checked here. TRBV21-1 is labeled a pseudogene. This CDR3 has 12 amino acids.

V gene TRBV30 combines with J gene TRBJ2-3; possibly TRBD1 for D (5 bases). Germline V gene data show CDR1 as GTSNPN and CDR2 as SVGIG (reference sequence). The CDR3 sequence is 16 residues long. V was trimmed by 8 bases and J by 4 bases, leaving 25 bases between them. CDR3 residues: CARKDVRGTGSDTQYF. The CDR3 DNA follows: TGTGCCCGAAAGGACGTAAGGGGTACGGGTTCAGATACGCAGTATTTT.

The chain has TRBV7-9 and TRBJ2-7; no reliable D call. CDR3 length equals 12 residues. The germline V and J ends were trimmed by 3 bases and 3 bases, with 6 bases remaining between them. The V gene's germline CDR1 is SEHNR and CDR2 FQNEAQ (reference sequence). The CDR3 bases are TGTGCCAGCAGCTTCACCTACTACGAGCAGTACTTC. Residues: CASSFTYYEQYF. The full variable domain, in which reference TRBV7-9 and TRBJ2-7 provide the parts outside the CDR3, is DTGVSQNPRHKITKRGQNVTFRCDPISEHNRLYWYRQTLGQGPEFLTYFQNEAQLEKSRLLSDRFSAERPKGSFSTLEIQRTEQGDSAMYLCASSFTYYEQYFGPGTRLTVT.

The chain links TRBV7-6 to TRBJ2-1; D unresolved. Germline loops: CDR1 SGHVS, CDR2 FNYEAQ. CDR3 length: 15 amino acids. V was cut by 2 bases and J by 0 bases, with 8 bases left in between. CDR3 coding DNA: TGTGCCAGCAGCTTAAGTGAGAACTCCTACAATGAGCAGTTCTTC. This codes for CASSLSENSYNEQFF.

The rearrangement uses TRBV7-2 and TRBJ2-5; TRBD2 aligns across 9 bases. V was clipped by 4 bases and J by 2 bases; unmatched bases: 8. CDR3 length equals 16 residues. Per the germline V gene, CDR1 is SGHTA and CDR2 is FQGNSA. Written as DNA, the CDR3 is TGTGCCAGCAGCTCGTTAGCGGGGGCTACTCAAGAGACCCAGTACTTC. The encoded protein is CASSSLAGATQETQYF.

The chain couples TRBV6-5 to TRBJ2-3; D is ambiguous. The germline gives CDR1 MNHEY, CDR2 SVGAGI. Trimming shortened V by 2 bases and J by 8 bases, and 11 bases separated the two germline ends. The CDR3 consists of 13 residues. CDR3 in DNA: TGTGCCAGCAGTTACGTTCTCGTCGGTACGCAGTATTTT. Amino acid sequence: CASSYVLVGTQYF.

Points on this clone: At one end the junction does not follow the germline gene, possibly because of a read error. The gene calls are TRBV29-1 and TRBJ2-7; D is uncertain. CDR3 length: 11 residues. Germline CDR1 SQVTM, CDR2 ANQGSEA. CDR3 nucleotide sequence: TGCAGCGTTGTACTCCGCGCCGAGCAATACTTC. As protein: CSVVLRAEQYF.

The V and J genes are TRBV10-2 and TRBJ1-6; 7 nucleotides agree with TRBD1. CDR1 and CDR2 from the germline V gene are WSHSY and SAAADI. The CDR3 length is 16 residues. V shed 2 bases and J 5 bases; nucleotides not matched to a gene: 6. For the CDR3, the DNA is TGCGCCAGCAGTGAGCCCAGGGGGAGAAATAATTCACCCCTCCACTTT. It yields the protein CASSEPRGRNNSPLHF.

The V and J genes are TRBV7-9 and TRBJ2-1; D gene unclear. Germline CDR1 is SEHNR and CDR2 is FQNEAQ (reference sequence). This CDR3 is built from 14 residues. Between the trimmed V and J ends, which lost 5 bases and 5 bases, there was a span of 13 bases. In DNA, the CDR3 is TGTGCCAGCAGCCCAGTGGGCGCCAACAATGAGCAGTTCTTC. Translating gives CASSPVGANNEQFF.

The CDR3 sequence is CASSLGPGTGTSYEQYF. CDR3 nucleotide sequence: TGTGCCAGCAGCTTGGGTCCCGGGACAGGGACGTCCTACGAGCAGTACTTC. The chain uses TRBV5-4 and TRBJ2-7, with 9 bases aligning to TRBD1. Germline-derived CDR1 and CDR2 are SGHNT and YYREEE (reference sequence). This CDR3 spans 17 amino acids. V lost 0 bases to trimming and J lost 1 base; unmatched junction nucleotides: 8.

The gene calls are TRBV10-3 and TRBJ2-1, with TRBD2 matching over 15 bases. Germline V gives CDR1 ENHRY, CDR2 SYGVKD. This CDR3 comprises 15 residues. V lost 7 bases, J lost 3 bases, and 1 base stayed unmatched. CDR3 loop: CAIKGLAGGYNEQFF. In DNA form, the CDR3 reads TGTGCCATCAAGGGACTAGCGGGGGGCTACAATGAGCAGTTCTTC.

CDR3 region: CASSPTPGQSRLNYGYTF. CDR3 coding DNA: TGTGCCAGCAGCCCCACCCCTGGACAGAGCCGATTGAACTATGGCTACACCTTC. The V and J genes are TRBV7-9 and TRBJ1-2; D possibly corresponds to TRBD1 (6 bases). There are 18 residues in the CDR3. Germline assignment: CDR1 SEHNR and CDR2 FQNEAQ (reference sequence). V lost 5 bases to trimming and J lost 2 bases, with 24 bases between them.

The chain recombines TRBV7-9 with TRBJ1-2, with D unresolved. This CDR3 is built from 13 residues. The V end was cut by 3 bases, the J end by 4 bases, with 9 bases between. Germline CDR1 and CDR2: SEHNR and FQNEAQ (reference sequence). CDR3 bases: TGTGCCAGCAGCTTCGCTCCAGTCTATGGCTACACCTTC. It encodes CASSFAPVYGYTF. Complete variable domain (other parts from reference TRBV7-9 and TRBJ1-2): DTGVSQNPRHKITKRGQNVTFRCDPISEHNRLYWYRQTLGQGPEFLTYFQNEAQLEKSRLLSDRFSAERPKGSFSTLEIQRTEQGDSAMYLCASSFAPVYGYTFGSGTRLTVV.

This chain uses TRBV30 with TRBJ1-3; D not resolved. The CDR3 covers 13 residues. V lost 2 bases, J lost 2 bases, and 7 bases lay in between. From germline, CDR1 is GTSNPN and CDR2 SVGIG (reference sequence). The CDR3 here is CAWSSGTGNTIYF. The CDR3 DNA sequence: TGTGCCTGGAGTTCCGGGACTGGAAACACCATATATTTT.

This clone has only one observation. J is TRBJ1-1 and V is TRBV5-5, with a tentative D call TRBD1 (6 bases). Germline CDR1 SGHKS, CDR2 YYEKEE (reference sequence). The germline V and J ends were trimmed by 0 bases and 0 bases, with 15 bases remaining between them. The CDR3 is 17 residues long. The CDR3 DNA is TGTGCCAGCAGCTTGGTCCCTCCGGGGGGCCTGAACACTGAAGCTTTCTTT. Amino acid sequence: CASSLVPPGGLNTEAFF.

The CDR3 protein is CASSQVAGGVETQYF. DNA of the CDR3: TGCGCCAGCAGCCAAGTAGCGGGGGGTGTGGAGACCCAGTACTTC. V is TRBV4-1 and J is TRBJ2-5; 10 bases align to TRBD2. The germline V gene has CDR1 MGHRA and CDR2 YSYEKL. The CDR3 contains 15 residues. After removal of 1 base from V and 5 bases from J, the junction contained 4 bases not matched to a gene.

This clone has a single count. Written as DNA, the CDR3 is TGTGCCAGCAGCCTTGTCGGGACGGGGGGACTCACAGATACGCAGTATTTT. Its translation: CASSLVGTGGLTDTQYF. This chain links TRBV7-3 with TRBJ2-3; 7 bases line up with TRBD2. This CDR3 has 17 residues. Germline trimming cut 5 bases from V and 2 bases from J; bases unmatched to any gene: 13. Germline V gene sequence: CDR1 SGHTA, CDR2 FQGTGA.

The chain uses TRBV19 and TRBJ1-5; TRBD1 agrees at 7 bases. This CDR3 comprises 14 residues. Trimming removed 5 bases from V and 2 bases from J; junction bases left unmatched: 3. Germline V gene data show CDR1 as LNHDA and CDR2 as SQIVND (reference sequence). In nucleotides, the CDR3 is TGTGCCAGTAGTGGGACAGCCGGCAATCAGCCCCAGCATTTT. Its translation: CASSGTAGNQPQHF. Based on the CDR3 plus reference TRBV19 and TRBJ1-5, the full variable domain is DGGITQSPKYLFRKEGQNVTLSCEQNLNHDAMYWYRQDPGQGLRLIYYSQIVNDFQKGDIAEGYSVSREKKESFPLTVTSAQKNPTAFYLCASSGTAGNQPQHFGDGTRLSIL.

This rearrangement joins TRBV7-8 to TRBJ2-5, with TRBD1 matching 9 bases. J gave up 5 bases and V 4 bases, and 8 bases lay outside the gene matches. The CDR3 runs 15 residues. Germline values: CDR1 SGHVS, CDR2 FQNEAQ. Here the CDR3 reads CASSSYRGPGETQYF. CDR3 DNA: TGTGCCAGCAGCTCCTACAGGGGGCCGGGGGAGACCCAGTACTTC.

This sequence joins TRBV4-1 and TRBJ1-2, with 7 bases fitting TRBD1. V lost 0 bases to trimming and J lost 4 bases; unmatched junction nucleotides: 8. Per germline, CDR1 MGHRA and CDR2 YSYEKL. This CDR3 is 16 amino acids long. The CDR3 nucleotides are TGCGCCAGCAGCCAAGACTCGACAGGGTTAGGCTATGGCTACACCTTC. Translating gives CASSQDSTGLGYGYTF.